This TCR beta chain is drawn from a study of blood T cell repertoires in COVID-19. Germline assignment: CDR1 SNHLY and CDR2 FYNNEI. V was shortened by 6 bases and J by 8 bases, with 10 bases between the two germline ends. The CDR3 is 12 amino acids. Assay used: immunoSEQ multiplex PCR; TCRdb lists only in-frame clones, some missing. The sample contains about 240,000 clones, roughly 87% of which appear only once. This clonotype was sampled from a man aged 55-75 years who had recovered from COVID-19. The sequenced sample consisted of peripheral blood. V usage is TRBV2 and J usage is TRBJ2-2, with unresolved D. CDR3 protein: CASSLEIGELFF. The DNA for the CDR3 is TGTGCCAGCAGCCTAGAGATTGGGGAGCTGTTTTTT.